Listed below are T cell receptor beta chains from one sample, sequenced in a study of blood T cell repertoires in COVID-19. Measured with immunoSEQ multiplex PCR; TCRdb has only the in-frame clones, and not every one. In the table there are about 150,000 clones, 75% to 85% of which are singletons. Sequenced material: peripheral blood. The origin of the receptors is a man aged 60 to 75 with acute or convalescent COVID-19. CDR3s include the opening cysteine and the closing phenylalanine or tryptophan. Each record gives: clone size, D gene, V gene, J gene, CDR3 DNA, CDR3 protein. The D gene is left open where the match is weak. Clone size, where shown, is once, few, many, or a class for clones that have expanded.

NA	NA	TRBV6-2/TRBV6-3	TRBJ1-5	TGTGCCAGCAGTTACCGGGGGATGGGCAATCAGCCCCAGCATTTT	CASSYRGMGNQPQHF
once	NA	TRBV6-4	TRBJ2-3	TGTGCCAGCAGTGACACGGGAGCTGGAGATACGCAGTATTTT	CASSDTGAGDTQYF
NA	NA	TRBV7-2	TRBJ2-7	TGTGCCAGCAGCTTAGCCGGTGAGCAGTACTTC	CASSLAGEQYF
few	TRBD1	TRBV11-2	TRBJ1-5	TGTGCCAGCAGCGAGGACAGGAATCAGCCCCAGCATTTT	CASSEDRNQPQHF
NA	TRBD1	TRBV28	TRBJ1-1	TGTGCCAGCAGTTTCAACAGGGGTGTAAACACTGAAGCTTTCTTT	CASSFNRGVNTEAFF
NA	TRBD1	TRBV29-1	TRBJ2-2	TGCAGCGTTCGACAGGGGTCTACCGGGGAGCTGTTTTTT	CSVRQGSTGELFF
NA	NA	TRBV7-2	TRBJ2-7	TGTGCCAGCAGCTTACAGGGCTACGAGCAGTACTTC	CASSLQGYEQYF
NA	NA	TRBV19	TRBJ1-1	TGTGCCAGTAGCCTTACAGGGATGGGGAACACTGAAGCTTTCTTT	CASSLTGMGNTEAFF
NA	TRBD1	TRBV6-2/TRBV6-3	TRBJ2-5	TGTGCCAGCAGTTACTCTACAGGGGGCAGTAAGACCCAGTACTTC	CASSYSTGGSKTQYF
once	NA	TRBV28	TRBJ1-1	TGTGCCAGCAGCCAGACAGGCCTTGAGAACACTGAAGCTTTCTTT	CASSQTGLENTEAFF
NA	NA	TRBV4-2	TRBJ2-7	TGTGCCAGCAGCCAAAGGCAGGGATCCCCCTACGAGCAGTACTTC	CASSQRQGSPYEQYF
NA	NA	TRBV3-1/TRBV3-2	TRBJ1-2	TGTGCCAGCAGCCCGACCCCAGGGGCTGGGGGCTACACCTTC	CASSPTPGAGGYTF